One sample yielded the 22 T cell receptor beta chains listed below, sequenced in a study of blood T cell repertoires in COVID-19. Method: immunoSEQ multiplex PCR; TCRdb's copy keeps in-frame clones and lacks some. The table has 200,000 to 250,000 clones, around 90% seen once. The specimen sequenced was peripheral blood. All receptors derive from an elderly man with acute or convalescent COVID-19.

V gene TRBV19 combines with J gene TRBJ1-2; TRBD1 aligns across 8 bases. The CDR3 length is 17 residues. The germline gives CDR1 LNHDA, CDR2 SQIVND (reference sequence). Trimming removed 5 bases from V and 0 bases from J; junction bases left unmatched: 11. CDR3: CASSVDRGYEANYGYTF. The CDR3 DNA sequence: TGTGCCAGTAGTGTCGACAGGGGATATGAAGCTAACTATGGCTACACCTTC. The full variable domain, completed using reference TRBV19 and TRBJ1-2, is DGGITQSPKYLFRKEGQNVTLSCEQNLNHDAMYWYRQDPGQGLRLIYYSQIVNDFQKGDIAEGYSVSREKKESFPLTVTSAQKNPTAFYLCASSVDRGYEANYGYTFGSGTRLTVV.

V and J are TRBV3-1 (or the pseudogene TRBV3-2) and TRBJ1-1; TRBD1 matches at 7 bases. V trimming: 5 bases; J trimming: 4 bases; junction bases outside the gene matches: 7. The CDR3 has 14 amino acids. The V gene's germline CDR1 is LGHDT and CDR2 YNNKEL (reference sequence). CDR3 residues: CASSMNRGGTEAFF. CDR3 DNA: TGTGCCAGCAGCATGAACAGGGGTGGCACTGAAGCTTTCTTT.

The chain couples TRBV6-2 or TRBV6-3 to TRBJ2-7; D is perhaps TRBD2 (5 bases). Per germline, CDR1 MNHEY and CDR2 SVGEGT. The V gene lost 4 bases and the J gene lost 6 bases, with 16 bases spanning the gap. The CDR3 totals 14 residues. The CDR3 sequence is CASSLLRETAEQYF. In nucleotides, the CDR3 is TGTGCCAGCAGTTTGCTTAGGGAGACTGCCGAGCAGTACTTC.

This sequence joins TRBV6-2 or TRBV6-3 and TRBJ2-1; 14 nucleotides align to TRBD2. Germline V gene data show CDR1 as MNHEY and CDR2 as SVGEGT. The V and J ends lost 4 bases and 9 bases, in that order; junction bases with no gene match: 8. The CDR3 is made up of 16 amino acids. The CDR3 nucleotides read TGTGCCAGCAGTTCCCCGGGACTAGCGGGAGTCGGTGAGCAGTTCTTC. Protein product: CASSSPGLAGVGEQFF.

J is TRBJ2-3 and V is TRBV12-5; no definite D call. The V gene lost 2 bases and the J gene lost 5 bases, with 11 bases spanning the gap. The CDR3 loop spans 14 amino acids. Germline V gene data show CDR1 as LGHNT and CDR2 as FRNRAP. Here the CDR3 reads CASGLSPLVDTQYF. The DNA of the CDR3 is TGTGCTAGTGGTTTGTCCCCCCTCGTAGATACGCAGTATTTT.

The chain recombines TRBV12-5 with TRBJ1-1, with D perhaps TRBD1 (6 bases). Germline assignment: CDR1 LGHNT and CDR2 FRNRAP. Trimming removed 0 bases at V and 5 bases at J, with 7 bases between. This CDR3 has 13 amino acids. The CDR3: CASGLVQGTEAFF. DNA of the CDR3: TGTGCTAGTGGTTTGGTACAGGGAACTGAAGCTTTCTTT. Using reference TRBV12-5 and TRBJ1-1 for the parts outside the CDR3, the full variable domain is DARVTQTPRHKVTEMGQEVTMRCQPILGHNTVFWYRQTMMQGLELLAYFRNRAPLDDSGMPKDRFSAEMPDATLATLKIQPSEPRDSAVYFCASGLVQGTEAFFGQGTRLTVV.

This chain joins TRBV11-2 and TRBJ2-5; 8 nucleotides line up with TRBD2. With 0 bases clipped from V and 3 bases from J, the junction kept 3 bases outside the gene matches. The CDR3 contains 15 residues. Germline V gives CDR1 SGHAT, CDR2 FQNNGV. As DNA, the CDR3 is TGTGCCAGCAGCTTAGATTACGGGAGGGAAGAGACCCAGTACTTC. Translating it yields CASSLDYGREETQYF. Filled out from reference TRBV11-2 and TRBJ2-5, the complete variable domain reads EAGVAQSPRYKIIEKRQSVAFWCNPISGHATLYWYQQILGQGPKLLIQFQNNGVVDDSQLPKDRFSAERLKGVDSTLKIQPAKLEDSAVYLCASSLDYGREETQYFGPGTRLLVL.

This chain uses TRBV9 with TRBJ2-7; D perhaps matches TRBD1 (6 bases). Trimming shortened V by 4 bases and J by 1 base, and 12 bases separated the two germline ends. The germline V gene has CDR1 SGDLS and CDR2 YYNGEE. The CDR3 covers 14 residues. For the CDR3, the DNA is TGTGCCAGCAGCCCCTATACAGGGTCCTACGAGCAGTACTTC. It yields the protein CASSPYTGSYEQYF.

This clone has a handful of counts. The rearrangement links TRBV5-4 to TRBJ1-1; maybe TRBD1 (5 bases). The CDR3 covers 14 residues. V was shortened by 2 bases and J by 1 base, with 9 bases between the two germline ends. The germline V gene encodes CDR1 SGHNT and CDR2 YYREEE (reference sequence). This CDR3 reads CASSFQGKNTEAFF. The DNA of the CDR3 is TGTGCCAGCAGCTTCCAGGGCAAGAACACTGAAGCTTTCTTT.

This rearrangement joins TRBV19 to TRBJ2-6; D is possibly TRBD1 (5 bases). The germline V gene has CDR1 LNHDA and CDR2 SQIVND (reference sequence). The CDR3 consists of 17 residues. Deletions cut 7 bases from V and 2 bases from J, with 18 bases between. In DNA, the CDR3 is TGTGCCAGTATCGGCAGGGAATGGGCGGCTGGGGCCAACGTCCTGACTTTC. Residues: CASIGREWAAGANVLTF.

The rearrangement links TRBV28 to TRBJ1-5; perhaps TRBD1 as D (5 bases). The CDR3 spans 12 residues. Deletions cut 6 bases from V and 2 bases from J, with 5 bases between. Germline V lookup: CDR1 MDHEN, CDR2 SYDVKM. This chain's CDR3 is CASRTGNQPQHF. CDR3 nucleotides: TGTGCCAGCAGGACAGGCAATCAGCCCCAGCATTTT.

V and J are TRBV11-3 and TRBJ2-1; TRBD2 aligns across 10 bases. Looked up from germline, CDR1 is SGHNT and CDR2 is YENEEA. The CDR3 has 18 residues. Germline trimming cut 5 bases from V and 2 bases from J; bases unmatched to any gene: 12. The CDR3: CASSQGITAGGPYNEQFF. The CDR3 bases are TGTGCCAGCAGCCAGGGGATTACAGCGGGAGGGCCCTACAATGAGCAGTTCTTC. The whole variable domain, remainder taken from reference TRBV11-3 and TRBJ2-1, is EAGVVQSPRYKIIEKKQPVAFWCNPISGHNTLYWYLQNLGQGPELLIRYENEEAVDDSQLPKDRFSAERLKGVDSTLKIQPAELGDSAVYLCASSQGITAGGPYNEQFFGPGTRLTVL.

CDR3 region: CASGWRERNQPQHF. CDR3 coding DNA: TGTGCCAGTGGTTGGAGAGAGAGGAATCAGCCCCAGCATTTT. The chain has TRBV19 and TRBJ1-5, with D unclear. Per the germline V gene, CDR1 is LNHDA and CDR2 is SQIVND (reference sequence). The germline V and J ends were trimmed by 8 bases and 4 bases, with 15 bases remaining between them. CDR3 length equals 14 residues.

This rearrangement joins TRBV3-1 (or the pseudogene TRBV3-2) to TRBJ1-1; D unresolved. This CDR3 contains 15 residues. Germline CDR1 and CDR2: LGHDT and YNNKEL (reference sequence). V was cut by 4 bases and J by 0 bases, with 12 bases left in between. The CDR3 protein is CASSPPGVMNTEAFF. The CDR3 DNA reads TGTGCCAGCAGCCCCCCGGGAGTTATGAACACTGAAGCTTTCTTT.

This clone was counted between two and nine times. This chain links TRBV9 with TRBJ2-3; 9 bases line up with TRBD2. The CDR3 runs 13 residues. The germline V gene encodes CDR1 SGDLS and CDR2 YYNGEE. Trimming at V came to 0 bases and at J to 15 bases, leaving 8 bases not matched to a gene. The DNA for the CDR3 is TGTGCCAGCAGCGTAGGCGGGAGCGGGAGGTATTATTTT. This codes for CASSVGGSGRYYF.

The chain's CDR3 is CASSLYRTSGSTHEQFF. In DNA form, the CDR3 reads TGTGCCAGCAGTTTATACCGGACTAGCGGGAGTACCCATGAGCAGTTCTTC. The genes are TRBV28 and TRBJ2-1; 13 nucleotides align to TRBD2. This CDR3 has 17 amino acids. J was trimmed by 8 bases and V by 1 base; bases with no gene match: 8. CDR1 is MDHEN, CDR2 SYDVKM, per germline.

The chain's CDR3 is CSASLGTQYF. In nucleotides, the CDR3 is TGCAGTGCTAGTCTAGGGACCCAGTACTTC. The rearrangement links TRBV20-1 to TRBJ2-5; no definite D call. The CDR3 has 10 residues. Germline V gene sequence: CDR1 DFQATT, CDR2 SNEGSKA (reference sequence). V was shortened by 3 bases and J by 7 bases, with 6 bases between the two germline ends.

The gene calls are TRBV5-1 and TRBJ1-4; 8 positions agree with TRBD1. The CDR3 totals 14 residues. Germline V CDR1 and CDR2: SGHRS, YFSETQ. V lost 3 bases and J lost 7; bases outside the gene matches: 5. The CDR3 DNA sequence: TGCGCCAGCAGCTCCGGGACAGGAGGTGAAAAACTGTTTTTT. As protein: CASSSGTGGEKLFF.

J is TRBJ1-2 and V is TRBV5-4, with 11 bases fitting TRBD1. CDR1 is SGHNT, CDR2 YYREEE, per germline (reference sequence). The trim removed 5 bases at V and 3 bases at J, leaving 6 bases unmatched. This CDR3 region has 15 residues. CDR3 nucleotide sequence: TGTGCCAGCAGAGCAGGGACAGGGGGAGACTATGGCTACACCTTC. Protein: CASRAGTGGDYGYTF.

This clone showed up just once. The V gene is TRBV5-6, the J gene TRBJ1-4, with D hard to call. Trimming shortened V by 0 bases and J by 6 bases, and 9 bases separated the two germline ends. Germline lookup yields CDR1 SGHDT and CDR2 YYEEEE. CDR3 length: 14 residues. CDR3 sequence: CASSLETDYEKLFF. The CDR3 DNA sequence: TGTGCCAGCAGCTTGGAAACAGATTATGAAAAACTGTTTTTT.

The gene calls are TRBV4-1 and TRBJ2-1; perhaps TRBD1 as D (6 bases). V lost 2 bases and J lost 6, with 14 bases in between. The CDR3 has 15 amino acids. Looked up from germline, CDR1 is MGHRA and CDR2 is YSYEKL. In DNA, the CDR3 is TGCGCCAGCAGCCAAACGACAGGTCCTCCCAATGAGCAGTTCTTC. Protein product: CASSQTTGPPNEQFF.

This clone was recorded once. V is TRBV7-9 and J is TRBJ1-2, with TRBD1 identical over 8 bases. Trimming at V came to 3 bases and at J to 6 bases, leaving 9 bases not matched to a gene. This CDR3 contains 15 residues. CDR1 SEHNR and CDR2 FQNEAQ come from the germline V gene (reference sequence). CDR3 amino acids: CASSLAGQVMNGYTF. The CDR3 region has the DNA TGTGCCAGCAGCTTGGCGGGACAGGTGATGAATGGCTACACCTTC.